This T cell receptor (beta chain) is drawn from a study of blood T cell repertoires in COVID-19. Study-level background: Acute and convalescent COVID-19 specimens originated in the United States, Italy and Spain. PBMCs, B-cell-depleted T cells, or T cells provided the cDNA or gDNA that made up the material.

This clone was seen only a few times. In the original analysis: How many nucleated cells were present was estimated from reference gene primer amplification. The data were produced by immunoSEQ multiplex PCR, yet TCRdb's version contains in-frame clones alone and is incomplete. That table gives V, J and clone size, and the DNA gave D and trimming. The data contain about 300,000 clones, around 92% of them singletons. The CDR3 covers 15 residues. V dropped 0 bases and J dropped 10 bases, with 18 bases sitting between them. Germline CDR1 SGDLS, CDR2 YYNGEE. The receptor was isolated from a woman in her 30s with COVID-19, enrolled during active disease. The J gene is TRBJ2-3, the V gene TRBV9, with a possible D match to TRBD2 (6 bases). Material for sequencing was peripheral blood. The CDR3 coding sequence is TGTGCCAGCAGCGTAGCGGGCGGGGCCCGGGTGGCGCAGTATTTT. Translating it yields CASSVAGGARVAQYF. Drawing the rest from reference TRBV9 and TRBJ2-3, the complete variable domain is DSGVTQTPKHLITATGQRVTLRCSPRSGDLSVYWYQQSLDQGLQFLIQYYNGEERAKGNILERFSAQQFPDLHSELNLSSLELGDSALYFCASSVAGGARVAQYFGPGTRLTVL.